The present T cell receptor beta chain was sequenced within a study of T cell responses to AZD1222 COVID-19 vaccine (dated by TCRdb to about 2021). About the study as a whole: AZD1222 recipients given second doses at about 4 weeks or at about 12 weeks were pooled, since spike-specific TCR depth and breadth were not found to differ between the two schedules. TCR sequencing covered about 230 trial participants: 207 given two doses of AZD1222 and some 25 given two doses of MenACWY control vaccine. Trial participants were enrolled by age into subgroups of 18-55, 56-69 and 70-plus years, and around 150, 28 and 57 TCR-sequenced participants, respectively, were included in these subgroups.

The paper as a whole reports these results and caveats: Spike-specific TCR breadth and depth rose significantly after two AZD1222 doses compared with day 0 and with MenACWY recipients. Participants were mostly white British, with more females than males. The authors suggested clonal diversity may have been underestimated. Nearly half of unique spike-specific TCRs reportedly recognized epitopes outside regions mutated in the B.1.351 and B.1.1.7 variants. Because no samples from the day 14 peak response were available, repertoires could be characterized only after the peak T cell response. The whole spike protein was spanned by vaccine-associated CD4 TCRs, and dominant responses were seen in regions 160-218 and 743-854. In the small 56-69-year group, the increase in depth fell short of significance, most likely because of low power. Conclusions about previously exposed vaccinees are limited, since just five to seven AZD1222 recipients were seropositive for SARS-CoV-2 at baseline.

Concerning this clone: Its binding antigen is unknown. Base qualities are not at hand, and no much larger clone is one base apart.

Inclusive of the bounding cysteine and phenylalanine, the CDR3 is 23 residues long. Only the CDR3 DNA stays, 69 bases, in frame from base 1. The time point label, read with the paper, signifies: baseline before first vaccination. Samples from vaccinated people were obtained from the UK trials COV001 and COV002, which included a single-blind randomized controlled phase 2/3 trial of AZD1222 (ChAdOx1 nCoV-19) in healthy adults. For TCRbeta chain sequencing, PBMC samples were collected from trial participants at day 0 and at day 28 after the second dose. The CDR3 regions of human TCRbeta chains were analyzed by immunosequencing. The original pipeline was this. TCRs in the repertoires were matched against a reference library of SARS-CoV-2-specific TCRs that had been generated with the MIRA antigen-specificity platform. Breadth was defined as the fraction of unique TCRs that were SARS-CoV-2-associated, and depth was defined as the fraction of total T cells that were SARS-CoV-2-associated. Each spike-specific TCR was assigned to its reactive spike region and to a CD4 or CD8 class using the MIRA data. Log10-transformed breadth and depth values were compared by one-way ANOVA with Sidak's multiple comparisons tests. Imported from immuneACCESS, the table was reduced by TCRdb to in-frame sequences with V and J called. These copies leave out some clones; in studies compared against another copy, an unresolved V gene accounts for under half, and the cause of the remainder is not known. The V and J calls and clone size come from that table; D and trimming were worked out from the DNA. This sample is represented by more than 95,000 clones; about 94% of them were singletons. The ten biggest clones cover 5% of the sample.

The chain was built from TRBV21-1 and TRBJ2-7; TRBD1 was called by the table and not checked on the DNA. TRBV21-1 is designated a pseudogene. The sample was peripheral blood, taken on day 0 of AZD1222 vaccination. The TCR sequence derives from an adult in good health. The CDR3 protein sequence reads: CASSLRGEAISDRELRYSYEQYF. The nucleotide sequence is TGTGCCAGCAGCTTACGTGGGGAGGCGATTTCGGACAGGGAACTCCGGTACTCCTACGAGCAGTACTTC.